The 5 T cell receptor beta chains reported below all come from one sample, sequenced in a study of metastatic and nonmetastatic thyroid tumors. Patients were all untreated before their thyroid surgery. Using MiXCR, TCRdb reanalyzed the PCR reads. The sample contains tens of thousands of clones, less than 25% of which appear only once. Sequencing used blood. The receptors were sampled from a female donor with papillary thyroid cancer or a benign thyroid nodule (not recorded which). Some clones in this sample may be carry-over from other donors' samples.

V and J are TRBV19 and TRBJ2-5, with D unresolved. V was shortened by 7 bases and J by 2 bases, with 14 bases between the two germline ends. This CDR3 comprises 14 residues. Germline lookup yields CDR1 LNHDA and CDR2 SQIVND (reference sequence). The CDR3 region has the DNA TGTGCCAGTATGGACGGGCCTGGACAAGAGACCCAGTACTTC. Its protein product is CASMDGPGQETQYF.

This clone was counted ten times or more. V gene TRBV14 combines with J gene TRBJ1-6; D is unresolved. The CDR3 extends over 14 amino acids. The ends were cut back, 1 base at V and 9 bases at J, with 10 bases in the middle. Germline V gene data show CDR1 as SGHDN and CDR2 as FVKESK. CDR3 sequence reads: CASSQARLGSPLHF. DNA of the CDR3: TGTGCCAGCAGCCAAGCGAGGTTGGGTTCACCCCTCCACTTT.

This clone was detected many times. DNA of the CDR3: TGTGCCAGCAGTTTCAGGAACATCGGGCAGCCCCAGCATTTT. This encodes CASSFRNIGQPQHF. The gene calls are TRBV28 and TRBJ1-5, with D unclear. CDR1 and CDR2 from the germline V gene are MDHEN and SYDVKM. V was shortened by 3 bases and J by 7 bases, with 13 bases between the two germline ends. This CDR3 has 14 residues.

This clone was recorded many times. The chain couples TRBV7-2 to TRBJ2-3; D is perhaps TRBD1 (6 bases). There are 14 residues in the CDR3. V was cut by 5 bases and J by 7 bases, with 16 bases left in between. Germline CDR1 SGHTA, CDR2 FQGNSA. The CDR3 region is CASSDVPQGYTQYF. The DNA of the CDR3 is TGTGCCAGCAGCGATGTCCCGCAGGGGTATACGCAGTATTTT.

The rearrangement links TRBV11-2 to TRBJ2-1; D is ambiguous. CDR1 and CDR2 (germline): SGHAT, FQNNGV. The CDR3 has 13 amino acids. Trimming took 3 bases from V and 1 from J, leaving 4 bases between them. The CDR3 DNA reads as TGTGCCAGCAGCTTTTATTCCTACAATGAGCAGTTCTTC. Translation: CASSFYSYNEQFF.